Listed below are T cell receptor beta chains from one sample, sequenced in a study of OX40 agonist ivuxolimab in advanced cancers. The assay was immunoSEQ multiplex PCR, and TCRdb's table has in-frame clones only and misses some. Here the sample spans 27,000 or so clones, almost 85% being singletons. Source: CD4+ or CD8+ T cells sorted from blood, taken in a trial of the OX40 agonist ivuxolimab. The receptors were sampled from an adult with an advanced solid tumor such as melanoma, head and neck, liver or kidney cancer. The conserved cysteine and the conserved F or W are not part of the CDR3 here.

v_gene,CDR3aa
TRBV27,ASSFVGQGNTEAF
TRBV9,ASSVEGTGGDEQY
TRBV27,ASSAGANNQF
TRBV7-2,ASSPGGGSIYGYT
TRBV19,ASSLGLNYEQY
TRBV5-1,ATPDGAGELF
TRBV9,ASSPTGVNTEAF
TRBV4-1,ASSQADRAEGYT
TRBV6-4,ASSAGNTGELF
TRBV9,ASSVAYRGIEQF
TRBV5-1,ASSLEGLGTEAF
TRBV27,ASSFGGPGYEQY
TRBV11-2,ASSLDPGWASGNTIY
TRBV28,ASRTDTRSSGNTIY
TRBV28,ASSLSGEDRVQPQH
TRBV6-9,ATLGGTEAF
TRBV6-5,ASSGPTSGGYEQY
TRBV4-1,ASSQVGQGKGEQY
TRBV27,ASSLTGSRETQY
TRBV5-5,ASSLWGGTEAF
TRBV4-2,ASSQRQVTEPQH
TRBV27,ASSSSAYEQY
TRBV11-2,ASSLDLSEQY
TRBV5-5,ASSLAQGHNQPQH
TRBV7-8,ASSFRLAGEGWDTQY
TRBV27,ASRQGGSNYGYT
TRBV7-2,ASRRRFGPGYEQY
TRBV10-3,AITHGGAKDTQY
TRBV11-2,ASPPSGEQY
TRBV5-1,ASTPRNRGSEAF
TRBV28,ATRLAGTDTQY